The 10 T cell receptor beta chains below all came from one sample that was sequenced in a study of shared clonotypes between healthy human individuals. The repertoire was sequenced with immunoSEQ multiplex PCR; TCRdb's copy has only in-frame clones and lacks some. The sample lists 1,500,000 or so clones; roughly 96% were seen once. The sequencing input was naive CD4+ T cells sorted from blood. Subset reported: CD45RA+ positively selected. The receptor source for this set is a man between 25 and 39 years old in good health.

The chain links TRBV5-8 to TRBJ1-4; TRBD1 aligns across 7 bases. V lost 2 bases and J lost 7; bases outside the gene matches: 8. The CDR3 length is 15 residues. Looked up from germline, CDR1 is SGHTS and CDR2 is YDEGEE. The CDR3 loop is CASSFEGAFAEKLFF. CDR3 sequence (DNA): TGTGCCAGCAGCTTCGAGGGGGCTTTCGCTGAAAAACTGTTTTTT.

The CDR3 DNA sequence: TGTGCCAGCTTAAGCGCTAGCGGGAGATTTGTTGAGCAGTTCTTC. Encoded protein: CASLSASGRFVEQFF. V is TRBV18 and J is TRBJ2-1; 10 bases match TRBD2. The V and J ends lost 7 bases and 9 bases, in that order; junction bases with no gene match: 12. This CDR3 is built from 15 residues. The germline gives CDR1 KGHSH, CDR2 LQKENI.

The chain combines TRBV28 with TRBJ1-1; D gene uncertain. The CDR3 contains 11 residues. V lost 6 bases and J lost 8, with 10 bases in between. From germline, CDR1 is MDHEN and CDR2 SYDVKM. The CDR3 sequence is CASSRPKEAFF. As DNA, the CDR3 is TGTGCCAGCAGCCGTCCCAAGGAAGCTTTCTTT.

This clone was observed a single time. This sample also contains other DNA sequences that code for the same CDR3. This sequence joins TRBV9 and TRBJ2-1; D possibly corresponds to TRBD1 (5 bases). The CDR3 is 15 residues long. Trimming cost V 0 bases and J 4 bases, with 11 bases left between them. CDR1 is SGDLS, CDR2 YYNGEE, per germline. This chain's CDR3 is CASSVVAGPYNEQFF. The CDR3 nucleotides are TGTGCCAGCAGCGTAGTGGCAGGGCCGTACAATGAGCAGTTCTTC.

The chain recombines TRBV5-4 with TRBJ1-4, with D uncertain. The CDR3 has 14 amino acids. The ends were cut back, 2 bases at V and 5 bases at J, with 10 bases in the middle. Germline V CDR1 and CDR2: SGHNT, YYREEE (reference sequence). The CDR3 loop is CASSLDASNEKLFF. As DNA, the CDR3 is TGTGCCAGCAGCTTAGACGCTTCAAATGAAAAACTGTTTTTT.

The genes are TRBV15 and TRBJ2-2; 13 bases are shared with TRBD2. The CDR3 covers 18 residues. The V and J ends lost 1 base and 4 bases, in that order; junction bases with no gene match: 6. Per germline, CDR1 LNHNV and CDR2 YYDKDF (reference sequence). The CDR3 coding sequence is TGTGCCACCAGCAGAGTACTAGCGGGAGGGGATTTCACCGGGGAGCTGTTTTTT. It encodes CATSRVLAGGDFTGELFF. Together with reference TRBV15 and TRBJ2-2, the CDR3 gives the full variable domain: DAMVIQNPRYQVTQFGKPVTLSCSQTLNHNVMYWYQQKSSQAPKLLFHYYDKDFNNEADTPDNFQSRRPNTSFCFLDIRSPGLGDTAMYLCATSRVLAGGDFTGELFFGEGSRLTVL.

The J gene is TRBJ2-5, the V gene TRBV28; D not certain. This CDR3 is built from 14 residues. V was pared by 4 bases and J by 5 bases, with 14 bases between. Looked up from germline, CDR1 is MDHEN and CDR2 is SYDVKM. The CDR3 region is CASSSLPLRETQYF. The CDR3 DNA reads TGTGCCAGCAGTTCCCTACCTCTGAGGGAGACCCAGTACTTC.

The chain has TRBV7-2 and TRBJ1-2, with TRBD1 matching over 7 bases. The V and J ends lost 1 base and 6 bases, in that order; junction bases with no gene match: 14. Germline-derived CDR1 and CDR2 are SGHTA and FQGNSA. This CDR3 spans 17 amino acids. The CDR3 nucleotides are TGTGCCAGCAGCTTAGAGCCGGCCCTGACAGGGCAGAATGGCTACACCTTC. Its protein product is CASSLEPALTGQNGYTF.

V gene TRBV7-2 combines with J gene TRBJ2-7, with TRBD2 matching over 10 bases. CDR3 length equals 18 residues. V was pared by 0 bases and J by 0 bases, with 8 bases of the junction left unmatched. Looked up from germline, CDR1 is SGHTA and CDR2 is FQGNSA. The CDR3 spells CASSLARSSGGSSYEQYF. The CDR3 nucleotides read TGTGCCAGCAGCTTAGCCCGATCTAGCGGGGGAAGCTCCTACGAGCAGTACTTC.

The J gene is TRBJ1-1, the V gene TRBV2; 11 bases are shared with TRBD1. CDR1 is SNHLY and CDR2 is FYNNEI in the germline V gene. V was pared by 4 bases and J by 8 bases, with 9 bases of the junction left unmatched. The CDR3 spans 15 residues. The CDR3: CASSGLRTGGDEAFF. CDR3 sequence (DNA): TGTGCCAGCAGTGGTTTACGGACAGGGGGCGACGAAGCTTTCTTT.